These T cell receptor beta chains were read from a single sample in a study of post-analysis software for immune sequencing data. TCRdb re-derived calls from the PCR reads in MiXCR, one entry per CDR3 protein. The sample gives around 250,000 distinct CDR3 sequences, 35% to 40% of which show up once; around 4.8% is in the top ten. Sequenced input: blood. The receptors shown here come from a girl between 5 and 17 years old with multiple sclerosis. The CDR3 runs from the conserved cysteine through the conserved F or W. A D gene is named only where the DNA matches it firmly. Size tells how often a clone was seen (once, few, many) or the class of an expanded clone, and some rows leave it out.

j_call v_call clone_size d_call cdr3_nt cdr3_aa
TRBJ2-6 TRBV29-1 NA TRBD1 TGCAGCGTCACAGGGGGGCCTGGGGCCAACGTCCTGACTTTC CSVTGGPGANVLTF
TRBJ2-7 TRBV6-1 many NA TGTGCCAGCAGTCCACAATGGGGTTACGAGCAGTACTTC CASSPQWGYEQYF
TRBJ2-1 TRBV29-1 NA TRBD2 TGCAGCGTTGAATTGCCTAGCGGGAGCTCCTACAATGAGCAGTTCTTC CSVELPSGSSYNEQFF
TRBJ2-5 TRBV30 few NA TGTGCCTGGGGCGGAGGTTGGGAAGAGACCCAGTACTTC CAWGGGWEETQYF
TRBJ1-2 TRBV20-1 many NA TGCAGTGCTAACCGATGGAACTATGGCTACACCTTC CSANRWNYGYTF
TRBJ1-4 TRBV18 NA NA TGTGCCAGCTCACCAATCAGCGTCGGGACTAATGAAAAACTGTTTTTT CASSPISVGTNEKLFF
TRBJ2-5 TRBV6-2/TRBV6-3 NA NA TGTGCCATTGCGACAGTTTTTTTGGAGCAGTACTTC CAIATVFLEQYF
TRBJ1-2 TRBV14 NA NA TGTGCCAGCAGCCAAGATTCGGCAGGACCTAACTATGGCTACACCTTC CASSQDSAGPNYGYTF
TRBJ2-1 TRBV7-7 NA TRBD2 TGTGCTAGCAGCTTAACTAGCGGTACCCTAAATGAGCAGTTCTTC CASSLTSGTLNEQFF
TRBJ2-2 TRBV2 NA TRBD1 TGTGCCAGCATGACAGGGGACACCGGGGAGCGGTTTTTT CASMTGDTGERFF
TRBJ2-3 TRBV10-3 many NA TGTGCCATCAGTGAGTTAGCGGCAGATACGCAGTATTTT CAISELAADTQYF
TRBJ1-5 TRBV20-1 NA NA TGCAGTGCTGGGGAGGGACGGGGGCGCAATCAGCCCCAGCATTTT CSAGEGRGRNQPQHF
TRBJ1-1 TRBV12-3/TRBV12-4 many TRBD1 TGTGCCAGCAGCCCCGGACAGGAAAGAGAAGCTTTCTTT CASSPGQEREAFF
TRBJ2-1 TRBV28 many NA TGTGCCAGCAGTATAGAGCTGAGCCCTGGGGGCGTTCCCTACAATGAGCAGTTCTTC CASSIELSPGGVPYNEQFF
TRBJ1-1 TRBV28 few NA TGTGCCAGCAGCCCCCTGGCGGGGAGCGGCACTGAAGCTTTCTTT CASSPLAGSGTEAFF
TRBJ2-1 TRBV20-1 NA TRBD2 TGCAGTGCTAGCTCCGGACTAGCGGTGAACAATGAGCAGTTCTTC CSASSGLAVNNEQFF
TRBJ2-4 TRBV24-1 NA NA TGTGTCACCAGCGCAGGGGGGAGCATTCAGTACTTC CVTSAGGSIQYF
TRBJ2-1 TRBV15 many NA TGTGCCACCAGCAGAGTGGGACTGGAAGCGTCGAATGAGCAGTTCTTC CATSRVGLEASNEQFF
TRBJ2-3 TRBV6-5 many NA TGTGCCAGCAGTTACCGGGGAACCACAGATACGCAGTATTTT CASSYRGTTDTQYF
TRBJ2-7 TRBV18 once TRBD2 TGTGCCAGCACGGTGACCACTAGCGGACTCGACTACGAGCAGTACTTC CASTVTTSGLDYEQYF
TRBJ2-1 TRBV4-2 many TRBD2 TGTGCCAGCGGTCAATCCCTAGCGGGAGGTGGGAATGAGCAGTTCTTC CASGQSLAGGGNEQFF
TRBJ2-5 TRBV4-2 many NA TGTGCCAGCAGCCAGGACGCGGGGGAGACCCAGTACTTC CASSQDAGETQYF
TRBJ2-3 TRBV7-9 many TRBD2 TGTGCCAGCAGCTTAGCCACTAGCGGGAGAGGAGATACGCAGTATTTT CASSLATSGRGDTQYF
TRBJ2-4 TRBV20-1 NA TRBD2 TGCAGTGCTAGAGAATTTGTAGCGGGAGTTCGAGGGAACATTCAGTACTTC CSAREFVAGVRGNIQYF
TRBJ1-2 TRBV6-5 NA NA TGTGCCACTAGGCGGGGTGGCTACACCTTC CATRRGGYTF
TRBJ2-7 TRBV29-1 NA NA TGCAGCGCTCTACGGGAGAGCTCCTACGAGCAGTACTTC CSALRESSYEQYF
TRBJ2-7 TRBV9 few NA TGTGCCAGCAGCGTAGATGGAGGAACCTACGAGCAGTACTTC CASSVDGGTYEQYF
TRBJ2-3 TRBV7-2 many NA TGTGCCAGCAGCCCTAAGCTGGGGCAGTATTTT CASSPKLGQYF
TRBJ2-3 TRBV29-1 many NA TGCAGCGTTGTCAGGGTTGTATCGGATACGCAGTATTTT CSVVRVVSDTQYF
TRBJ1-5 TRBV7-9 NA NA TGTGCCAGCAGCCCGGACAGTTACTATCAGCCCCAGCATTTT CASSPDSYYQPQHF
TRBJ2-5 TRBV28 many TRBD1 TGTGCCAACTCCGGCGGACAGGCCCAAGAGACCCAGTACTTC CANSGGQAQETQYF
TRBJ1-2 TRBV5-1 many NA TGCGCCAGCAGCTTGTTCGGGAATCTCGACGGCTACACCTTC CASSLFGNLDGYTF
TRBJ1-4 TRBV5-6 many NA TGTGCCAGCAGCTTGGATGAAAAACTGTTTTTT CASSLDEKLFF
TRBJ2-3 TRBV7-9 many NA TGTGCCAGCAGCTTCGGTTCCCAGGGTGTCCCAGATACGCAGTATTTT CASSFGSQGVPDTQYF
TRBJ2-1 TRBV11-3 many NA TGTGCCAGCAGCTTACCCGGCGGCTCCCGGCGGTTCTTC CASSLPGGSRRFF
TRBJ2-2 TRBV7-7 NA NA TGTGCCAGCAGCTTAGGGCGGACCGGGACCGGGGAGCTGTTTTTT CASSLGRTGTGELFF
TRBJ2-1 TRBV10-3 NA TRBD2 TGTGCCATCAGGTCCAGGACGGGAGGCAATGAGCAGTTCTTC CAIRSRTGGNEQFF
TRBJ2-1 TRBV12-3/TRBV12-4 once NA TGTGCCAGCAGTCTCGGAGGGCTCCATGAGCAGTTCTTC CASSLGGLHEQFF
TRBJ2-1 TRBV3-1 many NA TGTGCCAGCAGCCCGGATCACATATACAATGAGCAGTTCTTC CASSPDHIYNEQFF
TRBJ2-1 TRBV15 once TRBD1 TGTGCCACCGGGACAGCTTACAATGAGCAGTTCTTC CATGTAYNEQFF
TRBJ2-7 TRBV7-2 NA NA TGTGCCAGCAGCCGACCGAGCTCCTACGAGCAGTACTTC CASSRPSSYEQYF
TRBJ2-1 TRBV10-3 NA TRBD2 TGTGCCACCCACACCGGGGGACTAGCGGAGGTCCGGAAGAATGAGCAGTTCTTC CATHTGGLAEVRKNEQFF
TRBJ2-1 TRBV7-8 NA TRBD2 TGTGCCGGCAGCCCGCCTAGCGGGAGGGGGTTCTTC CAGSPPSGRGFF
TRBJ2-3 TRBV28 many TRBD2 TGTGCCAGCAGTTCCGCGTCTAGCGGGGGGCGGACAGATACGCAGTATTTT CASSSASSGGRTDTQYF
TRBJ1-4 TRBV7-8 few NA TGTGCCAGCGGCCTGGCGGGGGGTGAAAAACTGTTTTTT CASGLAGGEKLFF
TRBJ2-5 TRBV19 NA NA TGTGCCAGTAGTATAGATCTCGGGTTTTCTGGTGAGCAGTACTTC CASSIDLGFSGEQYF
TRBJ2-6 TRBV12-3/TRBV12-4 many TRBD1 TGTGCCAGCAGCCCGGGACAGGGGTTATCTGGGGCCAACGTCCTGACTTTC CASSPGQGLSGANVLTF
TRBJ1-5 TRBV18 NA TRBD1 TGTGCCAGCTCACCGGACAGGGGGGTCAATCAGCCCCAGCATTTT CASSPDRGVNQPQHF
TRBJ2-3 TRBV7-2 medium-sized NA TGTGCCAGCAGCTTAAGGCAGGGGGGGAGCACAGATACGCAGTATTTT CASSLRQGGSTDTQYF
TRBJ2-3 TRBV6-2/TRBV6-3 NA NA TGTGCCAGCGGTTACGGGGCCCATTCTGCGGATACGCAGTATTTT CASGYGAHSADTQYF
TRBJ2-1 TRBV29-1 NA TRBD1 TGCAGCGTCCAAGGGACAGGGGCCTACAATGAGCAGTTCTTC CSVQGTGAYNEQFF
TRBJ1-4 TRBV30 few NA TGTGCCTGGAGTCCATCCTCCGCGGAAAAACTGTTTTTT CAWSPSSAEKLFF
TRBJ2-1 TRBV5-1 NA TRBD1 TGCGCCAGCAGCAGGGGGCTGGAAGAGCAGTTCTTC CASSRGLEEQFF
TRBJ1-4 TRBV5-1 few NA TGCGCCAGCAGCTCAGACAGACAGAATGAAAAACTGTTTTTT CASSSDRQNEKLFF
TRBJ2-1 TRBV27 NA TRBD2 TGTGCCAGCAGTTTTCGGGCGGGAGGGGACAATGAGCAGTTCTTC CASSFRAGGDNEQFF